These T cell receptor beta chains were read from a single sample in a study of cytomegalovirus exposure and HLA in healthy donors. Method: immunoSEQ multiplex PCR; TCRdb's copy keeps in-frame clones and lacks some. Among more than 80,000 clones listed, 63% were seen once. The sample taken for sequencing was PBMCs. The receptors derive from a woman aged 40 to 49 in good health and CMV-seropositive. CDR3s include the opening cysteine and the closing phenylalanine or tryptophan. A D gene is named only where the DNA matches it firmly. Rows may omit the clone size; those that give it use once, few, many or a size class.

TRBJ2-7 | TRBV7-9 | NA | TRBD1 | CASSPRTGNEQYF | TGTGCCAGCAGCCCCAGGACAGGTAACGAGCAGTACTTC
TRBJ1-1 | TRBV7-2 | NA | NA | CASSLIGPEAFF | TGTGCCAGCAGCTTAATCGGTCCTGAAGCTTTCTTT
TRBJ1-2 | TRBV7-6 | few | NA | CASSPQGSDYGYTF | TGTGCCAGCAGCCCCCAGGGGTCGGACTATGGCTACACCTTC
TRBJ1-2 | TRBV5-1 | once | NA | CASSLADGRGGYTF | TGCGCCAGCAGCTTGGCCGACGGCAGGGGCGGCTACACCTTC
TRBJ2-5 | TRBV7-9 | NA | NA | CASSPLDRAQETQYF | TGTGCCAGCAGCCCGCTGGACAGAGCTCAAGAGACCCAGTACTTC
TRBJ2-7 | TRBV5-1 | NA | TRBD1 | CASSLLGRGNSYEQYF | TGCGCCAGCAGCTTGTTAGGCAGGGGGAACTCCTACGAGCAGTACTTC
TRBJ2-1 | TRBV7-3 | NA | NA | CASSAGGEQFF | TGTGCCAGCAGCGCCGGCGGTGAGCAGTTCTTC
TRBJ2-7 | TRBV2 | few | TRBD2 | CASSGPGGEQYF | TGTGCCAGCAGTGGGCCGGGGGGCGAGCAGTACTTC
TRBJ1-2 | TRBV6-1 | NA | NA | CASSERRDSYGYTF | TGTGCCAGCAGTGAACGGCGGGATTCCTATGGCTACACCTTC
TRBJ2-7 | TRBV6-5 | NA | NA | CASSAREAYEQYF | TGTGCCAGCAGTGCTCGGGAAGCCTACGAGCAGTACTTC
TRBJ2-3 | TRBV4-3 | NA | TRBD2 | CASSQTGGSPDTQYF | TGCGCCAGCAGCCAGACGGGGGGGTCCCCCGATACGCAGTATTTT
TRBJ2-1 | TRBV29-1 | few | TRBD1 | CSVGTEKPNEQFF | TGCAGCGTGGGGACAGAGAAGCCCAATGAGCAGTTCTTC
TRBJ1-6 | TRBV14 | few | TRBD1 | CASNRQGNNSPLHF | TGTGCCAGCAACCGACAGGGGAATAATTCACCCCTCCACTTT
TRBJ1-2 | TRBV4-3 | NA | NA | CASSPNWAGQDGYTF | TGCGCCAGCAGCCCGAACTGGGCTGGGCAGGATGGCTACACCTTC
TRBJ2-3 | TRBV7-9 | NA | TRBD2 | CASSLAQLAGTDTQYF | TGTGCCAGCAGCTTAGCGCAACTAGCGGGCACAGATACGCAGTATTTT
TRBJ1-4 | TRBV27 | NA | NA | CASSLLGGGKLFF | TGTGCCAGCAGTTTGCTGGGGGGAGGAAAACTGTTTTTT
TRBJ1-2 | TRBV7-2 | few | NA | CASSGRQEAYGYTF | TGTGCCAGCAGCGGGCGACAGGAGGCCTATGGCTACACCTTC
TRBJ2-1 | TRBV27 | NA | TRBD2 | CASSLSSGRAWGEQFF | TGTGCCAGCAGTTTATCATCCGGGAGGGCCTGGGGAGAGCAGTTCTTC
TRBJ2-7 | TRBV7-9 | NA | TRBD2 | CASSPGGLAGSYEQYF | TGTGCCAGCAGCCCCGGGGGACTAGCGGGGTCCTACGAGCAGTACTTC
TRBJ1-2 | TRBV19 | NA | NA | CASSTQTSYGYTF | TGTGCCAGTAGTACACAGACCTCCTATGGCTACACCTTC
TRBJ2-1 | TRBV6-1 | NA | NA | CASSEARATVQFF | TGTGCCAGCAGTGAAGCGCGAGCGACAGTACAGTTCTTC
TRBJ2-6 | TRBV28 | NA | NA | CASSQASGANVLTF | TGTGCCAGCAGTCAAGCGTCCGGGGCCAACGTCCTGACTTTC
TRBJ2-3 | TRBV27 | NA | NA | CASAVLGTDTQYF | TGTGCCAGCGCCGTTCTAGGTACAGATACGCAGTATTTT
TRBJ2-7 | TRBV28 | few | TRBD1 | CASSPTGTVGFEQYF | TGTGCCAGCAGCCCCACCGGGACAGTGGGGTTCGAGCAGTACTTC
TRBJ2-7 | TRBV29-1 | NA | TRBD1 | CSVAGGTGETYEQYF | TGCAGCGTTGCCGGGGGGACAGGGGAGACCTACGAGCAGTACTTC
TRBJ1-1 | TRBV5-1 | NA | NA | CASSLLPDSDTEAFF | TGCGCCAGCAGCTTGTTACCCGACAGCGACACTGAAGCTTTCTTT
TRBJ2-3 | TRBV11-2 | NA | TRBD2 | CASSSLSGRIPDTQYF | TGTGCCAGCAGCTCCCTTAGCGGGAGGATCCCAGATACGCAGTATTTT
TRBJ1-2 | TRBV4-3 | few | NA | CASSQDVGSGSYGYTF | TGCGCCAGCAGCCAAGATGTCGGCAGTGGGAGCTATGGCTACACCTTC
TRBJ2-5 | TRBV7-9 | NA | TRBD2 | CASSHTGTSGRYQETQYF | TGTGCCAGCAGCCATACCGGGACTAGCGGGAGATACCAAGAGACCCAGTACTTC
TRBJ2-2 | TRBV19 | NA | NA | CASSMGHSTGELFF | TGTGCCAGTAGTATGGGCCATAGCACCGGGGAGCTGTTTTTT
TRBJ1-2 | TRBV14 | NA | TRBD1 | CASSQVRDRGLYGYTF | TGTGCCAGCAGCCAAGTCCGAGACAGGGGGCTCTATGGCTACACCTTC
TRBJ2-7 | TRBV14 | few | TRBD2 | CASSQDWGSGRRYEQYF | TGTGCCAGCAGCCAAGATTGGGGTAGCGGGAGAAGGTACGAGCAGTACTTC
TRBJ2-7 | TRBV6-5 | NA | NA | CASQRGALYEQYF | TGTGCCTCCCAAAGGGGTGCCCTTTACGAGCAGTACTTC
TRBJ1-4 | TRBV5-1 | few | TRBD1 | CASSMTGVGEKLFF | TGCGCCAGCAGCATGACAGGGGTTGGTGAAAAACTGTTTTTT
TRBJ1-1 | TRBV11-2 | NA | NA | CASSLFSTVNTEAFF | TGTGCCAGCAGCCTATTCTCAACAGTGAACACTGAAGCTTTCTTT
TRBJ2-5 | TRBV5-8 | few | TRBD1 | CASSSPTKDRGLQYF | TGTGCCAGCAGCTCCCCCACGAAGGACAGGGGGCTTCAGTACTTC
TRBJ1-2 | TRBV28 | NA | NA | CASSLLTNYGYTF | TGTGCCAGCAGTTTATTGACAAACTATGGCTACACCTTC
TRBJ1-2 | TRBV5-1 | once | NA | CASKLNYRDLNYGYTF | TGCGCCAGCAAGCTAAATTACAGGGACCTTAACTATGGCTACACCTTC
TRBJ1-2 | TRBV7-2 | NA | NA | CASSSDSLF | TGTGCCAGCAGCTCAGACTCCCTCTTC
TRBJ1-5 | TRBV27 | NA | NA | CASSSGTGGYQPQHF | TGTGCCAGCAGTTCGGGGACGGGGGGCTATCAGCCCCAGCATTTT
TRBJ1-5 | TRBV4-2 | NA | NA | CASSQEITGGHQPQHF | TGTGCCAGCAGCCAAGAAATTACGGGGGGCCATCAGCCCCAGCATTTT
TRBJ2-3 | TRBV7-9 | NA | TRBD2 | CASSLGLAGGTDTQYF | TGTGCCAGCAGCTTAGGGCTAGCGGGAGGAACCGATACGCAGTATTTT
TRBJ2-1 | TRBV27 | NA | TRBD2 | CASSRLAGVPGNEQFF | TGTGCCAGCAGTCGACTAGCGGGAGTCCCTGGCAATGAGCAGTTCTTC
TRBJ2-5 | TRBV6-1 | NA | TRBD1 | CASGEEGAPLQETQYF | TGTGCCAGCGGGGAAGAGGGGGCTCCCCTCCAAGAGACCCAGTACTTC
TRBJ1-1 | TRBV5-1 | NA | TRBD1 | CASSFGQGPYTEAFF | TGCGCCAGCAGCTTCGGACAGGGTCCGTACACTGAAGCTTTCTTT
TRBJ1-1 | TRBV7-6 | NA | NA | CASSRDIGGTEAFF | TGTGCCAGCAGCAGAGACATCGGAGGCACTGAAGCTTTCTTT
TRBJ1-1 | TRBV28 | NA | NA | CASSRSMNTEAFF | TGTGCCAGCAGTAGAAGCATGAACACTGAAGCTTTCTTT
TRBJ2-7 | TRBV11-2 | NA | NA | CASSSNRGEQYF | TGTGCCAGCAGCTCAAACCGGGGGGAGCAGTACTTC
TRBJ1-2 | TRBV4-3 | NA | NA | CASSQGLQGSNYGYTF | TGCGCCAGCAGCCAAGGGTTACAGGGAAGCAACTATGGCTACACCTTC
TRBJ2-7 | TRBV25-1 | NA | TRBD2 | CASSATGTRNEQYF | TGTGCCAGCAGCGCCACCGGGACTAGAAACGAGCAGTACTTC
TRBJ2-3 | TRBV7-2 | NA | NA | CASSLDYTDTQYF | TGTGCCAGCAGCTTGGACTATACAGATACGCAGTATTTT